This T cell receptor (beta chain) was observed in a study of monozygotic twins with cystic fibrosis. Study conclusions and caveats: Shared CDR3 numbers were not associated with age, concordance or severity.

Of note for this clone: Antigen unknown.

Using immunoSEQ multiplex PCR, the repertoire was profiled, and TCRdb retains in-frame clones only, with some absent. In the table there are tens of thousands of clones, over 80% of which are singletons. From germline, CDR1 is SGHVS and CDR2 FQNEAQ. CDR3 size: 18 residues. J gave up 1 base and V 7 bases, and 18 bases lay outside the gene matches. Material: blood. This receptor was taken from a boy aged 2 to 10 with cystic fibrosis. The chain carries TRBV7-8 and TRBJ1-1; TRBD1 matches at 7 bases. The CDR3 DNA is TGTGCCAGCACCCGAGACAGGGTGGCATTTACGGGGAACACTGAAGCTTTCTTT. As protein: CASTRDRVAFTGNTEAFF. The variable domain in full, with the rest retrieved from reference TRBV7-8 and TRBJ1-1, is GAGVSQSPRYKVAKRGQDVALRCDPISGHVSLFWYQQALGQGPEFLTYFQNEAQLDKSGLPSDRFFAERPEGSVSTLKIQRTQQEDSAVYLCASTRDRVAFTGNTEAFFGQGTRLTVV.